This T cell receptor beta chain derives from a study of PD-1 blockade in mismatch repair-deficient tumors. Overall study context: Enrolled about 2013-2016, patients had progressing, pretreated mismatch repair-deficient cancers of more than ten types. Study results and limitations: After pembrolizumab, tumor-resident clones rose rapidly, then generally contracted before radiologic responses.

Profiling relied on immunoSEQ multiplex PCR, and the TCRdb table lists in-frame clones only, not all of them. Here the sample spans fewer than 100,000 clones, approximately 84% being singletons. The CDR3 loop spans 14 amino acids. Germline CDR1 reads SGHTA; CDR2 reads FQGNSA. Trimming took 1 base from V and 1 from J, leaving 7 bases between them. For this clone: Its matching antigen is unknown.

Every patient had mismatch repair deficiency by PCR or immunohistochemistry. TCR sequencing covered a few patients who responded to pembrolizumab. This chain connects TRBV7-2 to TRBJ1-1; no reliable D call. Material: peripheral blood, obtained 12 weeks after starting pembrolizumab. This TCR came from an adult with mismatch repair-deficient cancer. The DNA of the CDR3 is TGTGCCAGCAGCTTAGTTTATGGGAACACTGAAGCTTTCTTT. Its protein is CASSLVYGNTEAFF.